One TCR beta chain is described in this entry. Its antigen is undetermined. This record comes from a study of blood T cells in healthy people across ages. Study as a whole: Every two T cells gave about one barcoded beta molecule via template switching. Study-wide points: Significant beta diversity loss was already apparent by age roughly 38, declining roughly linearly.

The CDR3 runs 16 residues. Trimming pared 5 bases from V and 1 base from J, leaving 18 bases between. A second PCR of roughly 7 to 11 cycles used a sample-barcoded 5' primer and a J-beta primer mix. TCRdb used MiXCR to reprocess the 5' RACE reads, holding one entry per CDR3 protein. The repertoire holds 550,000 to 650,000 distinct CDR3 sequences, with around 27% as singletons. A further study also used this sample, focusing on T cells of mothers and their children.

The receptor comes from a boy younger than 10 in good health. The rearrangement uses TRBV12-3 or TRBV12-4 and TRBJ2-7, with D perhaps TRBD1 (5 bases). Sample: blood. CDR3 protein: CASSPDTGYTSYEQYF. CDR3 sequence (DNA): TGTGCCAGCAGTCCCGATACAGGATATACTTCCTACGAGCAGTACTTC.